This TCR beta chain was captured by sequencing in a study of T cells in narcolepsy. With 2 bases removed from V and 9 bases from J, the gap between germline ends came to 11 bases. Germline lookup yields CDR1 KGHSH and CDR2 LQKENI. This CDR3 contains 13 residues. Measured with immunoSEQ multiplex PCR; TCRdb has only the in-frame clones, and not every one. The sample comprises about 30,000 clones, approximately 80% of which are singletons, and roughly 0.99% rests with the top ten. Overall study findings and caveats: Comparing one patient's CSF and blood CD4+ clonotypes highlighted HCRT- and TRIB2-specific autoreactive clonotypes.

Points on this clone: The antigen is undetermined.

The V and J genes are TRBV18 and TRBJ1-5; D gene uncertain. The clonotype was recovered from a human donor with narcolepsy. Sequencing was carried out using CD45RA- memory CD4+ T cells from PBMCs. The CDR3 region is CASSPSGEGPQHF. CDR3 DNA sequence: TGTGCCAGCTCACCATCCGGGGAAGGGCCCCAGCATTTT.